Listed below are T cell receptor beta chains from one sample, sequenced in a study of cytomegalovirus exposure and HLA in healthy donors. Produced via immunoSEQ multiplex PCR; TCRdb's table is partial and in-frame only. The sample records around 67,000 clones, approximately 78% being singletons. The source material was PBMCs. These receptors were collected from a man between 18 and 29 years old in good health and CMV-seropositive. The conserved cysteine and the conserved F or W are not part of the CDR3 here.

ASGSGTSGTREQF	TRBV12-5	TRBJ2-1
ASSQKGDEQF	TRBV23-1	TRBJ2-1
SVVPTLNEQF	TRBV29-1	TRBJ2-1
AISEAVNTEAF	TRBV10-3	TRBJ1-1
ASSPDRIYNEQF	TRBV5-1	TRBJ2-1
AWSVSTVNIQY	TRBV30	TRBJ2-4
ASSGGTAEAF	TRBV5-4	TRBJ1-1
ASSDQRGLGDNEQF	TRBV6-1	TRBJ2-1
ASSLAPGANSPLH	TRBV5-1	TRBJ1-6
AWKTGPGNTIY	TRBV30	TRBJ1-3
ASTWTGDDTEAF	TRBV5-1	TRBJ1-1
ASSLVADSGNTIY	TRBV7-2	TRBJ1-3
ATTGSTDTQY	TRBV10-3	TRBJ2-3
SVQDRGPYNEQF	TRBV29-1	TRBJ2-1
ASSLAGGMNTEAF	TRBV7-2	TRBJ1-1
ASSQALGGADLETQY	TRBV4-1	TRBJ2-5
ASSPTGQGNHQPQH	TRBV7-2	TRBJ1-5
ASWRGGVDYGYT	TRBV30	TRBJ1-2
SVRQGESTEAF	TRBV29-1	TRBJ1-1
ASRDNFSGNTIY	TRBV5-1	TRBJ1-3
AARGDRLTDTQY	TRBV10-3	TRBJ2-3
ASSPRGQVWEKLF	TRBV25-1	TRBJ1-4
ASSKGTSGTYNEQF	TRBV5-4	TRBJ2-1
ASRTGTSGDTQY	TRBV6-4	TRBJ2-3
AWSVPQRGNTDTQY	TRBV30	TRBJ2-3
ASSLEGTATYEQY	TRBV7-6	TRBJ2-7
ASSSQTGGAF	TRBV6-5	TRBJ1-1
ASSDLAGNEQF	TRBV6-4	TRBJ2-1
ASGDRGITDTQY	TRBV6-5	TRBJ2-3
SVRQGAEKLF	TRBV29-1	TRBJ1-4
ASSLAGSFNEQF	TRBV7-8	TRBJ2-1
ASSPQGESYGYT	TRBV18	TRBJ1-2
AWRPQGSLGTQY	TRBV30	TRBJ2-5
ASSVETRGNSPLH	TRBV9	TRBJ1-6
ATSRQGGLGYT	TRBV15	TRBJ1-2
ASSQGTGVNYGYT	TRBV6-5	TRBJ1-2
ASSVGSYNEQF	TRBV9	TRBJ2-1
ASSVQETQY	TRBV9	TRBJ2-5
ASSKGVISNQPQH	TRBV2	TRBJ1-5
ASSLGDSQETQY	TRBV28	TRBJ2-5